These 15 T cell receptor beta chains came from one sample sequenced in a study of CD8+CD57+ T cells in acquired aplastic anemia. The use of genomic DNA as template underpinned the TCR beta VDJ and CDR3 profiling. TCRdb reanalysed the reads using MiXCR and keeps one entry per CDR3 protein. The sample includes around 200,000 distinct CDR3 sequences, 50% to 70% of them seen just once. CD8+CD57+ cell expansion, shown by flow cytometry, had occurred in the patients selected for sequencing. Sequencing was performed on sorted CD4+, CD8+, or CD8+CD57+ T cells (not recorded which) from PBMCs. The origin of the receptors is a human donor with aplastic anemia.

J is TRBJ2-1 and V is TRBV7-3, with D possibly matching TRBD2 (6 bases). Germline V CDR1 and CDR2: SGHTA, FQGTGA. V was shortened by 0 bases and J by 6 bases, with 18 bases between the two germline ends. The CDR3 has 17 amino acids. For the CDR3, the DNA is TGTGCCAGCAGCTTAACGGCGCGGGGATATAGGGGCAATGAGCAGTTCTTC. Translated, it gives CASSLTARGYRGNEQFF. Variable domain in full (rest from reference TRBV7-3 and TRBJ2-1): GAGVSQTPSNKVTEKGKYVELRCDPISGHTALYWYRQSLGQGPEFLIYFQGTGAADDSGLPNDRFFAVRPEGSVSTLKIQRTERGDSAVYLCASSLTARGYRGNEQFFGPGTRLTVL.

This clonotype was counted between two and nine times. The chain recombines TRBV24-1 with TRBJ2-5; D possibly corresponds to TRBD2 (7 bases). The V and J ends lost 5 bases and 5 bases respectively, with 11 bases between them. This CDR3 has 13 residues. In germline, CDR1 is KGHDR, CDR2 SFDVKD. CDR3 amino acids: CATSGGGGETQYF. The CDR3 coding sequence is TGTGCCACCAGTGGGGGGGGCGGGGAGACCCAGTACTTC.

The chain combines TRBV2 with TRBJ1-4; 7 bases fit TRBD1. The V gene end was trimmed by 4 bases and the J gene end by 11 bases; junction bases not matched to a gene: 7. This CDR3 contains 13 residues. Germline V gene lookup returns CDR1 SNHLY and CDR2 FYNNEI. The CDR3 sequence: CASSVQGSGKLFF. The CDR3 nucleotides are TGTGCCAGCAGTGTACAGGGGAGTGGGAAACTGTTTTTT.

This clonotype was observed a handful of times. V and J are TRBV20-1 and TRBJ2-7; maybe TRBD1 (6 bases). CDR1 and CDR2 (germline): DFQATT, SNEGSKA (reference sequence). Deletions cut 0 bases from V and 3 bases from J, with 18 bases between. The CDR3 runs 16 residues. CDR3: CSARDEVMGHSYEQYF. CDR3 DNA sequence: TGCAGTGCTAGAGATGAGGTGATGGGACACAGCTACGAGCAGTACTTC.

The V and J genes are TRBV10-3 and TRBJ2-2, with a tentative D call TRBD2 (6 bases). V lost 6 bases, J lost 3 bases, and 20 bases lay in between. Germline V gives CDR1 ENHRY, CDR2 SYGVKD. This CDR3 is built from 17 residues. The CDR3 DNA is TGTGCCATCAGCAAGATGGTAGCGGCGCGACACACCGGGGAGCTGTTTTTT. As protein: CAISKMVAARHTGELFF.

This clonotype was seen repeatedly, ten times or more. V gene TRBV6-6 combines with J gene TRBJ2-1; 7 bases are shared with TRBD2. V shed 10 bases, J shed 4 bases, and the junction held 10 bases outside the gene matches. The CDR3 extends over 14 amino acids. Germline CDR1 and CDR2: MNHNY and SVGAGI (reference sequence). The CDR3 sequence: CATFLGGGYNEQFF. The CDR3 bases are TGTGCCACCTTCCTGGGGGGGGGATACAATGAGCAGTTCTTC.

Details on this clonotype: Sequence at one end of the junction differs from germline and may be a read error. This rearrangement joins TRBV20-1 to TRBJ1-5, with D possibly being TRBD1 (5 bases). Germline V gene data show CDR1 as DFQATT and CDR2 as SNEGSKA (reference sequence). The CDR3 loop spans 13 amino acids. CDR3 bases: TGCAGCGCTAAGCAGGACACGGTACAGCCCCAGCATTTT. Its protein product is CSAKQDTVQPQHF.

This chain links TRBV7-8 with TRBJ2-3; 11 bases are a match to TRBD2. Germline trimming cut 4 bases from V and 4 bases from J; bases unmatched to any gene: 7. Germline CDR1 and CDR2: SGHVS and FQNEAQ. The CDR3 covers 16 residues. This CDR3 is CASSSLLAGVPDTQYF. CDR3 DNA: TGTGCCAGCAGCTCGTTACTAGCGGGAGTGCCAGATACGCAGTATTTT. Full variable domain (remainder filled in from reference TRBV7-8 and TRBJ2-3): GAGVSQSPRYKVAKRGQDVALRCDPISGHVSLFWYQQALGQGPEFLTYFQNEAQLDKSGLPSDRFFAERPEGSVSTLKIQRTQQEDSAVYLCASSSLLAGVPDTQYFGPGTRLTVL.

This clonotype was seen more than once but under ten times. The chain couples TRBV7-9 to TRBJ2-7, with 8 bases lining up with TRBD1. CDR3 length equals 17 residues. The V gene's germline CDR1 is SEHNR and CDR2 FQNEAQ (reference sequence). The V segment lost 5 bases and the J segment 0 bases; nucleotides outside the gene matches: 12. CDR3 sequence (DNA): TGTGCCAGCAGCCCACAGGGTGGACAGGGCGTCTCCTACGAGCAGTACTTC. This gives the protein CASSPQGGQGVSYEQYF.

V is TRBV14 and J is TRBJ2-6; tentatively, D is TRBD2 (5 bases). CDR1 and CDR2 from the germline V gene are SGHDN and FVKESK. V gave up 0 bases and J gave up 2 bases, with 11 bases separating them. The CDR3 is 17 amino acids. The CDR3 reads CASSQEIGVTGANVLTF. In DNA form, the CDR3 reads TGTGCCAGCAGCCAAGAGATCGGGGTCACTGGGGCCAACGTCCTGACTTTC.

V and J are TRBV19 and TRBJ2-2, with D maybe TRBD1 (6 bases). Germline V gives CDR1 LNHDA, CDR2 SQIVND (reference sequence). This CDR3 comprises 15 residues. V was shortened by 6 bases and J by 3 bases, with 14 bases between the two germline ends. This chain's CDR3 is CASRRGQSDTGELFF. The CDR3 nucleotides read TGTGCCAGTAGACGAGGACAGTCGGACACCGGGGAGCTGTTTTTT.

This clonotype was detected a few times. The chain employs TRBV7-9 and TRBJ2-7; 9 bases fit TRBD2. CDR3 length: 15 amino acids. V trimming: 3 bases; J trimming: 0 bases; junction bases outside the gene matches: 3. The germline V gene encodes CDR1 SEHNR and CDR2 FQNEAQ (reference sequence). The DNA of the CDR3 is TGTGCCAGCAGCTTCGGCGGGGGGGGCTCCTACGAGCAGTACTTC. Translation: CASSFGGGGSYEQYF.

The chain joins TRBV5-6 to TRBJ2-7; D remains ambiguous. Between the trimmed V and J ends, which lost 4 bases and 1 base, there was a span of 3 bases. The CDR3 runs 11 residues. Germline CDR1 and CDR2: SGHDT and YYEEEE. CDR3: CASSTSYEQYF. The CDR3 region has the DNA TGTGCCAGCAGCACTTCCTACGAGCAGTACTTC.

This clonotype was observed at least ten times. The CDR3 loop reads CASSHGLYNEQFF. CDR3 coding DNA: TGTGCCAGCAGCCACGGTTTATACAATGAGCAGTTCTTC. This chain links TRBV11-2 with TRBJ2-1; D is unclear. CDR3 length: 13 residues. V lost 5 bases and J lost 4, with 9 bases in between. The germline V gene encodes CDR1 SGHAT and CDR2 FQNNGV.

The sample holds many counts of this clonotype. V gene TRBV2 combines with J gene TRBJ2-7; a weak D match, TRBD1 (5 bases). The CDR3 loop spans 10 amino acids. Germline CDR1 reads SNHLY; CDR2 reads FYNNEI. The V and J ends lost 3 bases and 12 bases respectively, with 9 bases between them. CDR3 residues: CASSDREPYF. The CDR3 coding sequence is TGTGCCAGCAGTGACAGGGAACCGTACTTC.